This record covers a single T cell receptor (beta chain). In the original workflow: Amplification from reference gene primers served as the basis for estimated nucleated cell counts. The method was immunoSEQ multiplex PCR; TCRdb's version includes in-frame clones alone and lacks a portion of them. V, J and clone size were drawn from that table, and D and trimming were deduced from the DNA. The repertoire includes a few hundred thousand clones, around 90% of them detected once, and under 2.5% sits in the top ten. This CDR3 is 14 amino acids long. Trimming took 6 bases from V and 0 from J, leaving 11 bases between them. Germline loops: CDR1 MNHEY, CDR2 SMNVEV (reference sequence). The sample comes from a study of blood T cell repertoires in COVID-19. Study details: The analysed material was cDNA or gDNA that came from T cells, B-cell-depleted T cells, or PBMCs.

Patients of the Seattle cohort, enrolled during active infection, were followed longitudinally. The sequencing sample was made of peripheral blood. This TCR came from a woman aged 55-75 years with COVID-19, enrolled during active disease. The chain recombines TRBV27 with TRBJ1-2; a weak D match, TRBD1 (6 bases). The CDR3 protein is CASSLQGANYGYTF. The CDR3 DNA is TGTGCCAGCAGCCTACAGGGAGCTAACTATGGCTACACCTTC.